The 21 T cell receptor beta chains presented below share a single source sample, sequenced in a study of T-cell reconstitution after alpha-beta-depleted transplantation in children. Unique molecular identifiers tagged the TCRbeta library. TCRdb redid the calling of the PCR reads with MiXCR, one entry per CDR3 protein. The sample has 700,000 to 850,000 distinct CDR3 sequences, roughly 16% seen once. The source material was PBMCs, mostly from graft donor cells, sampled 360 days after TCRalphabeta/CD19-depleted stem cell transplant. These receptors were taken from a male patient between 10 and 17 years old who had a stem cell transplant for acute lymphoblastic leukemia, so the T cells may come from the graft donor.

V gene TRBV29-1 combines with J gene TRBJ2-1; 8 positions agree with TRBD2. Germline V CDR1 and CDR2: SQVTM, ANQGSEA. With 7 bases clipped from V and 8 bases from J, the junction kept 13 bases outside the gene matches. The CDR3 loop spans 14 amino acids. The CDR3, as DNA: TGCAGCGCACATTCGGGGGGGGTGGGGCATGAGCAGTTCTTC. Its translation: CSAHSGGVGHEQFF.

A few counts support this clonotype. The V gene is TRBV29-1, the J gene TRBJ2-7, with 9 nucleotides matching TRBD1. Germline V gene sequence: CDR1 SQVTM, CDR2 ANQGSEA. V shed 5 bases, J shed 2 bases, and the junction held 7 bases outside the gene matches. The CDR3 extends over 14 amino acids. The CDR3 DNA reads TGCAGCGTTCAAAGGAGGGACAGGGCCTACGAGCAGTACTTC. Translated: CSVQRRDRAYEQYF.

Only a few counts were recorded for this clonotype. The chain is built from TRBV20-1 and TRBJ2-2, with no clear D. Germline CDR1 and CDR2: DFQATT and SNEGSKA (reference sequence). This CDR3 region has 13 residues. Trimming left V 0 bases short and J 3 bases short, with 5 bases between. CDR3 in amino acids: CSARDLHTGELFF. Written as DNA, the CDR3 is TGCAGTGCTAGAGATCTCCACACCGGGGAGCTGTTTTTT.

The chain carries TRBV29-1 and TRBJ2-1; possibly TRBD1 for D (5 bases). There are 13 residues in the CDR3. The germline gives CDR1 SQVTM, CDR2 ANQGSEA. V lost 3 bases to trimming and J lost 15 bases, with 21 bases between them. CDR3 coding DNA: TGCAGCGTTGAGGCGACAGTAGCTACCCCTTCGTTCTTC. It specifies CSVEATVATPSFF.

The V and J genes are TRBV3-1 and TRBJ1-1, with unresolved D. Trimming took off 0 bases at V and 6 bases at J, with 14 bases between the two ends. CDR3 size: 15 residues. Germline values: CDR1 LGHDT, CDR2 YNNKEL (reference sequence). CDR3 sequence: CASSQDQTGLAEAFF. CDR3 nucleotide sequence: TGTGCCAGCAGCCAAGATCAGACGGGTCTCGCTGAAGCTTTCTTT.

This rearrangement joins TRBV5-1 to TRBJ2-7; D is perhaps TRBD1 (5 bases). V was pared by 3 bases and J by 3 bases, with 10 bases between. This CDR3 has 13 residues. Germline values: CDR1 SGHRS, CDR2 YFSETQ. The CDR3 protein is CASSSDDSYEQYF. The CDR3 region has the DNA TGCGCCAGCAGCTCCGACGACAGCTACGAGCAGTACTTC.

This clonotype has only a few counts. The chain couples TRBV11-1 to TRBJ2-3; TRBD2 aligns across 11 bases. This CDR3 region has 16 residues. Germline CDR1 SGHAT, CDR2 FQDESV (reference sequence). Trimming took 5 bases from V and 6 from J; bases not matched to a gene: 10. CDR3 protein: CASSLTSGRGKDTQYF. CDR3 nucleotide sequence: TGTGCCAGCAGCCTTACTAGCGGGAGAGGGAAGGATACGCAGTATTTT.

V and J are TRBV5-1 and TRBJ2-7, with D tentatively TRBD2 (5 bases). This CDR3 region has 13 residues. V was trimmed by 4 bases and J by 5 bases, leaving 13 bases between them. CDR1 is SGHRS and CDR2 is YFSETQ in the germline V gene. The CDR3 region is CASSPPASNEQYF. CDR3 nucleotide sequence: TGCGCCAGCAGCCCGCCGGCTAGCAACGAGCAGTACTTC.

The CDR3 coding sequence is TGTGCCAGCAGTGAGGGGCGGCCCACAGATACGCAGTATTTT. Amino acids: CASSEGRPTDTQYF. The V call is TRBV2, the J call TRBJ2-3; D is possibly TRBD1 (5 bases). Trimming removed 3 bases at V and 2 bases at J, with 9 bases between. Germline V gives CDR1 SNHLY, CDR2 FYNNEI. This CDR3 has 14 residues.

This clonotype occurred a few times. This sequence joins TRBV6-5 and TRBJ2-7; no firm D call. V lost 4 bases and J lost 1, with 8 bases in between. Germline V gene data show CDR1 as MNHEY and CDR2 as SVGAGI. The CDR3 has 13 residues. The CDR3 DNA reads as TGTGCCAGCAGTTGGTCCGGATCCTACGAGCAGTACTTC. It yields the protein CASSWSGSYEQYF.

In its sample, this clonotype was seen a few times. The chain links TRBV6-2 or TRBV6-3 to TRBJ2-1; 10 nucleotides match TRBD2. CDR3 size: 15 residues. Germline V CDR1 and CDR2: MNHEY, SVGEGT. V lost 2 bases to trimming and J lost 12 bases; unmatched junction nucleotides: 10. Written as DNA, the CDR3 is TGTGCCAGCAGTTACAACCAGCGGGGGGGCTACGGGCAGTTCTTC. Amino acid sequence: CASSYNQRGGYGQFF.

V gene TRBV29-1 combines with J gene TRBJ2-4, with TRBD1 identical over 11 bases. The CDR3 is made up of 13 amino acids. The V and J ends lost 4 bases and 8 bases, in that order; junction bases with no gene match: 4. Germline CDR1 reads SQVTM; CDR2 reads ANQGSEA. CDR3 protein: CSVGDRGGYIQYF. CDR3 bases: TGCAGCGTTGGGGACAGGGGGGGGTACATTCAGTACTTC.

This chain connects TRBV29-1 to TRBJ1-1; no clear D. V dropped 5 bases and J dropped 0 bases, with 10 bases sitting between them. Germline V CDR1 and CDR2: SQVTM, ANQGSEA. This CDR3 contains 13 residues. CDR3 residues: CSVLQLMNTEAFF. CDR3 coding DNA: TGCAGCGTTCTACAGCTAATGAACACTGAAGCTTTCTTT.

This clonotype was observed a few times. J is TRBJ2-3 and V is TRBV29-1, with D maybe TRBD2 (7 bases). V lost 3 bases, J lost 9 bases, and 10 bases lay in between. The CDR3 spans 11 residues. CDR1 is SQVTM and CDR2 is ANQGSEA in the germline V gene. DNA of the CDR3: TGCAGCGTTGAGGGGGGGCTAACGCAGTATTTT. This codes for CSVEGGLTQYF.

The rearrangement links TRBV4-2 to TRBJ2-3; the D is unclear. Trimming took 0 bases from V and 2 from J, leaving 3 bases between them. The CDR3 covers 13 residues. Germline loops: CDR1 LGHNA, CDR2 YNFKEQ. The CDR3 bases are TGTGCCAGCAGCCAAGACCACACAGATACGCAGTATTTT. Residues: CASSQDHTDTQYF.

V and J are TRBV11-2 and TRBJ2-1, with D maybe TRBD2 (5 bases). The germline gives CDR1 SGHAT, CDR2 FQNNGV. This CDR3 has 14 amino acids. Trimming cost V 5 bases and J 4 bases, with 12 bases left between them. Here the CDR3 reads CASSPLSGYNEQFF. The CDR3 DNA reads TGTGCCAGCAGCCCGCTTTCGGGGTACAATGAGCAGTTCTTC.

The chain joins TRBV12-5 to TRBJ2-2, with D tentatively TRBD2 (6 bases). V was pared by 7 bases and J by 7 bases, with 13 bases between. The germline V gene encodes CDR1 LGHNT and CDR2 FRNRAP. The CDR3 is 13 amino acids. In DNA form, the CDR3 reads TGTGCTAGTGCCAGTAGCGGTGGCGGGGAGCTGTTTTTT. Its translation: CASASSGGGELFF.

The V call is TRBV6-2 or TRBV6-3, the J call TRBJ2-3; tentatively, D is TRBD2 (6 bases). V was pared by 7 bases and J by 5 bases, with 22 bases between. Germline values: CDR1 MNHEY, CDR2 SVGEGT. CDR3 length: 16 amino acids. CDR3 region: CASISPEGPAEDTQYF. The CDR3 region has the DNA TGTGCCAGCATCTCGCCGGAGGGTCCAGCGGAAGATACGCAGTATTTT.

The table lists this clonotype with many counts. The CDR3 nucleotides read TGTGCCAGCAGCTCAGGGTGGGATTTGCGGGGGACCAAAAACATTCAGTACTTC. Protein product: CASSSGWDLRGTKNIQYF. This chain joins TRBV11-1 and TRBJ2-4; TRBD2 aligns across 7 bases. The CDR3 extends over 18 amino acids. Germline V gene data show CDR1 as SGHAT and CDR2 as FQDESV (reference sequence). Unmatched junction bases numbered 14, after V lost 4 bases and J lost 2 bases.

This clonotype showed up just a few times. The conserved phenylalanine or tryptophan normally closing the CDR3 is absent here, so this likely arose from a read error. This chain uses TRBV27 with TRBJ1-6; D perhaps matches TRBD1 (6 bases). The germline CDR1 and CDR2 sequences are MNHEY and SMNVEV (reference sequence). The CDR3 extends over 15 amino acids. The ends were cut back, 4 bases at V and 8 bases at J, with 15 bases in the middle. In DNA, the CDR3 is TGTGCCAGCAGTTCTCAGACAGGCATACATTCACCCCTCCACTAT. Encoded protein: CASSSQTGIHSPLHY.

CDR3 nucleotides: TGTGCCAGCAGTGCGACTAGCGGGGGGATCGGGCCCTACAATGAGCAGTTCTTC. It codes for CASSATSGGIGPYNEQFF. J is TRBJ2-1 and V is TRBV27; 13 nucleotides line up with TRBD2. Germline-derived CDR1 and CDR2 are MNHEY and SMNVEV (reference sequence). The CDR3 is 18 residues long. The V and J ends lost 5 bases and 2 bases, in that order; junction bases with no gene match: 9.